Reported below is one T cell receptor beta chain. No antigen is known for it. Primers: 60 Vbeta forward and 13 Jbeta reverse. Assay used: immunoSEQ multiplex PCR; TCRdb lists only in-frame clones, some missing. The sample shows 95,000 to 100,000 clones, approximately 74% of them seen only once. This sample stems from a study of cytomegalovirus exposure and HLA in healthy donors. Study-wide background: For the approximately 360 genotyped donors, 80% to 90% fell within the Caucasian-associated ancestry cluster.

The germline CDR1 and CDR2 sequences are MNHEY and SVGAGI. Deletions cut 4 bases from V and 0 bases from J, with 13 bases between. The CDR3 length is 15 residues. Whole-study findings and limits: A few CMV-associated chains proved CMV antigen-specific in vitro. There were some public TCRs occurring in many donors, but most TCR sequences were rare.

The rearrangement uses TRBV6-5 and TRBJ2-7; D perhaps matches TRBD1 (5 bases). The sequence was collected from a male donor in good health and CMV-seronegative. The sample consisted of PBMCs. CDR3 residues: CASSSERGRSYEQYF. CDR3 bases: TGTGCCAGCAGTTCCGAAAGGGGCCGCTCCTACGAGCAGTACTTC.